This paragraph covers one T cell receptor (beta chain) sequence. Its cognate antigen is unknown. This entry belongs to a study of T cell repertoires in cytomegalovirus infection. In the study overall: Evidence of both CMV infection and a matching HLA type came from public TCR beta signatures.

One entry per CDR3 protein results from TCRdb running MiXCR on the reads. The sample consists of 170,000 or so distinct CDR3 sequences, approximately 15% of them appearing once. Study-level results: Dominating the ex vivo response were TCR beta clonotypes that were CMV-specific and HLA-C-restricted. The study identified carriers of CMV plus the relevant HLA from cumulative public TCR beta family frequency.

This receptor was taken from a human donor in good health (CMV status not recorded). Some clones in this sample may be carry-over from other donors' samples. What was sequenced was PBMCs.

Here the CDR3 reads CASRPIWAGYNPYNEQFF. The CDR3 nucleotides read TGCGCCAGCAGACCGATTTGGGCAGGATACAACCCTTACAATGAGCAGTTCTTC. The gene calls are TRBV5-1 and TRBJ2-1; D is ambiguous. V lost 5 bases and J lost 4, with 25 bases in between. Germline values: CDR1 SGHRS, CDR2 YFSETQ. The CDR3 has 18 residues.